Listed below are T cell receptor beta chains from one sample, sequenced in a study of blood T cell repertoires in COVID-19. The table came from immunoSEQ multiplex PCR; TCRdb's copy has only in-frame clones and leaves some out. The sample has 200,000 or so clones, 80% to 90% seen once. Material: peripheral blood. These receptors were obtained from a woman aged 65 to 85 with active or convalescent COVID-19. CDR3s include the opening cysteine and the closing phenylalanine or tryptophan. The order of the fields is D gene, V gene, J gene, clone size, CDR3 protein, CDR3 DNA. A D gene is named only where the DNA matches it firmly. The size field is filled for only some rows; it gives once, few, many or a size class.

.,TRBV30,TRBJ1-6,.,CAWAISGKEPLHF,TGTGCCTGGGCGATCTCGGGGAAGGAACCCCTCCACTTT
.,TRBV9,TRBJ2-7,.,CASSVGGVGGFSYEQYF,TGTGCCAGCAGCGTAGGGGGCGTCGGGGGTTTCTCCTACGAGCAGTACTTC
TRBD2,TRBV24-1,TRBJ2-3,once,CATSDPLAGNTDTQYF,TGTGCCACCAGTGACCCCTTAGCGGGAAACACAGATACGCAGTATTTT
TRBD1,TRBV5-4,TRBJ1-2,.,CASSSGTGGVNYGYTF,TGTGCCAGCAGCTCCGGGACAGGGGGCGTTAACTATGGCTACACCTTC
TRBD2,TRBV5-1,TRBJ2-1,.,CASSFGGRDRYNEQFF,TGCGCCAGCAGCTTTGGGGGGAGGGATCGTTACAATGAGCAGTTCTTC
TRBD1,TRBV19,TRBJ1-2,.,CASSMPDRDSGYTF,TGTGCCAGTAGTATGCCGGACAGGGATAGTGGCTACACCTTC
TRBD2,TRBV9,TRBJ2-5,.,CASSGSGTSGSDETQYF,TGTGCCAGCAGCGGCTCCGGGACTAGCGGGAGTGATGAGACCCAGTACTTC
.,TRBV21-1,TRBJ2-7,.,CASSDPRTGDSYEQYF,TGTGCCAGCAGCGACCCCCGGACAGGGGACTCCTACGAGCAGTACTTC
.,TRBV7-9,TRBJ2-7,.,CASSSTDRSYEQYF,TGTGCCAGCAGCTCAACCGACAGGTCCTACGAGCAGTACTTC
TRBD2,TRBV10-2,TRBJ2-2,.,CASRTSGSTGELFF,TGCGCCAGCAGGACTAGCGGGAGCACCGGGGAGCTGTTTTTT
TRBD2,TRBV19,TRBJ2-1,.,CASSIPTSGRAKGLYNEQFF,TGTGCCAGTAGTATCCCGACTAGCGGGAGGGCCAAGGGTTTATACAATGAGCAGTTCTTC
.,TRBV6-2/TRBV6-3,TRBJ1-4,.,CASSFTGKLFF,TGTGCCAGCAGTTTCACAGGAAAACTGTTTTTT
TRBD1,TRBV7-9,TRBJ1-3,.,CASSPRTGWKNTIYF,TGTGCCAGCAGCCCGCGGACAGGGTGGAAAAACACCATATATTTT
.,TRBV4-1,TRBJ2-7,once,CASSLLSYRDEQYF,TGCGCCAGCAGCCTACTATCTTATCGGGACGAGCAGTACTTC
.,TRBV15,TRBJ1-2,.,CATSLRDRTSYTF,TGTGCCACCAGCCTCAGAGACAGAACAAGCTACACCTTC
.,TRBV4-2,TRBJ1-1,.,CASSLGTTLPTNTEAFF,TGTGCCAGCAGCTTGGGGACAACCCTTCCCACGAACACTGAAGCTTTCTTT
TRBD2,TRBV11-2,TRBJ2-3,.,CASSRPGLAEGGTDTQYF,TGTGCCAGCAGCCGACCAGGACTAGCGGAGGGGGGCACAGATACGCAGTATTTT
.,TRBV5-1,TRBJ2-1,.,CASSVDTRTHEQFF,TGCGCCAGCAGCGTGGATACTAGAACCCATGAGCAGTTCTTC
TRBD1,TRBV28,TRBJ1-1,.,CASSSYLGTGGAFF,TGTGCCAGCAGTTCTTACCTAGGGACAGGGGGGGCTTTCTTT
.,TRBV19,TRBJ1-6,.,CASSPLTLNSPLHF,TGTGCCAGTAGCCCCCTGACTCTGAATTCACCCCTCCACTTT
.,TRBV29-1,TRBJ2-3,.,CSGESLGDTQYF,TGCAGCGGGGAGAGTCTAGGAGATACGCAGTATTTT
.,TRBV19,TRBJ1-5,.,CASSNSGLNQPQHF,TGTGCCAGTAGTAATTCGGGGTTGAATCAGCCCCAGCATTTT
.,TRBV19,TRBJ1-5,few,CASSIPGSPRQPQHF,TGTGCCAGTAGTATCCCAGGCAGCCCTCGGCAGCCCCAGCATTTT
.,TRBV29-1,TRBJ1-1,.,CSVGEGEEAFF,TGCAGCGTTGGCGAGGGTGAGGAAGCTTTCTTT
.,TRBV18,TRBJ2-5,once,CASSPGIQETQYF,TGTGCCAGCTCACCGGGCATTCAAGAGACCCAGTACTTC
TRBD1,TRBV27,TRBJ1-3,.,CASSRDRAGNTIYF,TGTGCCAGCAGCCGGGACAGGGCTGGAAACACCATATATTTT
.,TRBV2,TRBJ1-1,.,CASRSRGLNTEAFF,TGTGCCAGCAGGAGCCGCGGATTGAACACTGAAGCTTTCTTT
TRBD2,TRBV19,TRBJ2-7,.,CASRMTSSLGEQYF,TGTGCCAGTAGGATGACTAGCAGCCTGGGGGAGCAGTACTTC
.,TRBV2,TRBJ2-6,.,CASSEKGLGANVLTF,TGTGCCAGCAGTGAAAAGGGGCTTGGGGCCAACGTCCTGACTTTC
TRBD1,TRBV2,TRBJ1-2,.,CASSEQGAFDGYTF,TGTGCCAGCAGTGAGCAGGGGGCATTCGATGGCTACACCTTC
.,TRBV6-5,TRBJ1-1,.,CASNWRGMNTEAFF,TGTGCCAGCAACTGGCGGGGGATGAACACTGAAGCTTTCTTT
.,TRBV29-1,TRBJ2-3,.,CSGAESDTQYF,TGCAGCGGAGCCGAGTCAGATACGCAGTATTTT
.,TRBV7-8,TRBJ2-3,.,CASSAKRAGWGDTQYF,TGTGCCAGCAGCGCAAAACGGGCGGGATGGGGAGATACGCAGTATTTT